This TCR beta chain was captured in a study of cytomegalovirus exposure and HLA in healthy donors. The trim removed 4 bases at V and 2 bases at J, leaving 8 bases unmatched. This CDR3 region has 17 residues. Per the germline V gene, CDR1 is SGDLS and CDR2 is YYNGEE. Some clones are missing from TCRdb's copy, which holds only in-frame ones; the method was immunoSEQ multiplex PCR. The repertoire holds about 130,000 clones, with around 90% as singletons. Study-wide points: Under in vitro conditions, a few CMV-associated chains were confirmed as specific for CMV antigens. In a later analysis, first-cohort TCR clusters were found to tend to co-occur in the approximately 120 validation repertoires.

The study drew the donors from its approximately 130-subject validation cohort, separate from the approximately 700-subject first cohort. Comments on this clone: Its target is unknown.

The chain carries TRBV9 and TRBJ2-5, with 13 bases identical to TRBD2. The sample comprised PBMCs. The origin of this receptor is a woman aged 25 to 39 in good health and CMV-seropositive. In DNA form, the CDR3 reads TGTGCCAGCAGCTTCGGGACTAGCGGGACTAAACAAGAGACCCAGTACTTC. It codes for CASSFGTSGTKQETQYF.